Listed below are T cell receptor beta chains from one sample, sequenced in a study of blood T cells in healthy people across ages. From the 5' RACE reads, TCRdb called clonotypes with MiXCR, one entry per CDR3 protein. The sample lists 1.5 million to 2 million distinct CDR3 sequences; less than 50% were seen once. Sequences were obtained from blood. Every receptor here comes from a woman aged 40 to 49 in good health. The CDR3 runs from the conserved cysteine through the conserved F or W. The order of the fields is CDR3 length, V gene, clone size, J gene, D gene, CDR3 protein, CDR3 DNA. D genes are given only for firm matches. Rows may omit the clone size; those that give it use once, few, many or a size class.

len: 15; v_gene: TRBV7-2; abundance: NA; j_gene: TRBJ2-1; d_gene: NA; CDR3aa: CASSFNGRVLNEQFF; CDR3nt: TGTGCCAGCAGCTTTAACGGCAGGGTATTGAATGAGCAGTTCTTC
len: 14; v_gene: TRBV9; abundance: NA; j_gene: TRBJ2-2; d_gene: NA; CDR3aa: CASSIRQLAGELFF; CDR3nt: TGTGCCAGCAGCATCAGACAGTTGGCCGGGGAGCTGTTTTTT
len: 11; v_gene: TRBV3-1; abundance: NA; j_gene: TRBJ2-3; d_gene: NA; CDR3aa: CASNQTDTQYF; CDR3nt: TGTGCCAGCAACCAAACGGATACGCAGTATTTT
len: 16; v_gene: TRBV11-2; abundance: few; j_gene: TRBJ2-7; d_gene: TRBD1; CDR3aa: CASRPIEGQGGHEQYF; CDR3nt: TGTGCCAGCAGACCAATTGAGGGACAGGGTGGCCACGAGCAGTACTTC
len: 16; v_gene: TRBV4-3; abundance: once; j_gene: TRBJ2-4; d_gene: NA; CDR3aa: CASTGMGGRITGEQYF; CDR3nt: TGCGCCAGCACCGGCATGGGGGGGCGTATAACCGGGGAGCAGTACTTC
len: 17; v_gene: TRBV7-2; abundance: NA; j_gene: TRBJ2-3; d_gene: TRBD2; CDR3aa: CASSLPKPGLSTDTQYF; CDR3nt: TGTGCCAGCAGCTTACCAAAACCGGGACTATCCACAGATACGCAGTATTTT
len: 15; v_gene: TRBV29-1; abundance: once; j_gene: TRBJ1-1; d_gene: TRBD1; CDR3aa: CSVDRAGGVGAEAFF; CDR3nt: TGCAGCGTTGATCGGGCAGGGGGCGTAGGGGCTGAAGCTTTCTTT
len: 15; v_gene: TRBV5-1; abundance: NA; j_gene: TRBJ2-7; d_gene: NA; CDR3aa: CASSRISSGLDEQYF; CDR3nt: TGCGCCAGCAGTCGTATTAGCTCTGGTTTAGATGAGCAGTACTTC
len: 15; v_gene: TRBV7-2; abundance: NA; j_gene: TRBJ2-4; d_gene: TRBD1; CDR3aa: CASSLIRDRGYEQYF; CDR3nt: TGTGCCAGCAGCCTAATCCGGGACAGGGGGTATGAGCAGTACTTC
len: 17; v_gene: TRBV28; abundance: NA; j_gene: TRBJ2-7; d_gene: NA; CDR3aa: CASSPLASRRASYEQYF; CDR3nt: TGTGCCAGCAGTCCATTGGCCTCCCGACGGGCCTCCTACGAGCAGTACTTC
len: 16; v_gene: TRBV4-2; abundance: NA; j_gene: TRBJ2-1; d_gene: TRBD2; CDR3aa: CASSPRSRTTSGAQFF; CDR3nt: TGTGCCAGCAGCCCAAGATCCCGAACGACTAGCGGGGCGCAGTTCTTC
len: 18; v_gene: TRBV6-1; abundance: NA; j_gene: TRBJ2-1; d_gene: NA; CDR3aa: CASRTWGKADQPYNEQFF; CDR3nt: TGTGCCAGCAGGACCTGGGGAAAGGCCGACCAGCCTTACAATGAGCAGTTCTTC
len: 13; v_gene: TRBV6-5; abundance: many; j_gene: TRBJ2-5; d_gene: NA; CDR3aa: CASSYGRVETQYF; CDR3nt: TGTGCCAGCAGTTACGGGCGTGTGGAGACCCAGTACTTC
len: 14; v_gene: TRBV3-1; abundance: few; j_gene: TRBJ2-3; d_gene: NA; CDR3aa: CASSQVTVSDTQYF; CDR3nt: TGTGCCAGCAGCCAAGTAACAGTCTCAGATACGCAGTATTTT
len: 14; v_gene: TRBV5-4; abundance: NA; j_gene: TRBJ2-5; d_gene: NA; CDR3aa: CASSLTQGLETQYF; CDR3nt: TGTGCCAGCAGCCTAACACAGGGACTTGAGACCCAGTACTTC
len: 16; v_gene: TRBV21-1; abundance: NA; j_gene: TRBJ2-7; d_gene: NA; CDR3aa: CASSKAGPGASDEQYF; CDR3nt: TGTGCCAGCAGCAAAGCGGGGCCGGGGGCTTCGGACGAGCAGTACTTC
len: 16; v_gene: TRBV20-1; abundance: NA; j_gene: TRBJ2-1; d_gene: TRBD2; CDR3aa: CSARGVLAGGHNEQFF; CDR3nt: TGCAGTGCTAGAGGAGTGTTAGCGGGGGGTCACAATGAGCAGTTCTTC
len: 15; v_gene: TRBV29-1; abundance: few; j_gene: TRBJ1-2; d_gene: NA; CDR3aa: CSVEGGREPNYGYTF; CDR3nt: TGCAGCGTTGAGGGAGGCCGGGAACCTAACTATGGCTACACCTTC
len: 15; v_gene: TRBV12-3/TRBV12-4; abundance: NA; j_gene: TRBJ2-5; d_gene: TRBD2; CDR3aa: CASSFRGETQETQYF; CDR3nt: TGTGCCAGCAGTTTTCGGGGGGAGACCCAAGAGACCCAGTACTTC
len: 14; v_gene: TRBV11-2; abundance: NA; j_gene: TRBJ2-7; d_gene: NA; CDR3aa: CASSLDDAFSEQYF; CDR3nt: TGTGCCAGCAGCTTAGACGATGCTTTCAGTGAGCAGTACTTC
len: 13; v_gene: TRBV28; abundance: NA; j_gene: TRBJ1-1; d_gene: TRBD1; CDR3aa: CASKGQLEGEAFF; CDR3nt: TGTGCCAGCAAGGGACAGCTTGAAGGTGAAGCTTTCTTT
len: 16; v_gene: TRBV20-1; abundance: NA; j_gene: TRBJ2-7; d_gene: TRBD2; CDR3aa: CSARPPSGSSYNEQYF; CDR3nt: TGCAGTGCTAGACCCCCTAGCGGCAGCTCCTACAATGAGCAGTACTTC
len: 15; v_gene: TRBV5-1; abundance: NA; j_gene: TRBJ1-2; d_gene: NA; CDR3aa: CASSRDIVTNYGYTF; CDR3nt: TGCGCCAGCAGCAGAGACATAGTAACTAACTATGGCTACACCTTC
len: 14; v_gene: TRBV7-2; abundance: few; j_gene: TRBJ2-1; d_gene: NA; CDR3aa: CASSLEWTYNEQFF; CDR3nt: TGTGCCAGCAGCTTAGAGTGGACTTACAATGAGCAGTTCTTC